This is a list of T cell receptor beta chains from one sample in a study of blood T cell repertoires in COVID-19. Libraries were prepared by immunoSEQ multiplex PCR; TCRdb keeps only in-frame clonotypes and omits some of them. In the table there are 130,000 or so clones, around 90% of which are singletons. The sequencing input was peripheral blood. The receptors here all came from a woman between 55 and 75 years old with acute or convalescent COVID-19. Each CDR3 is given with its conserved first and last residue. D genes are given only for firm matches. Clone sizes are given selectively: once, few, many, or a class where the clone is expanded.

NA	TRBV6-5	NA	TRBJ2-1	TGTGCCAGCAGTTACGATGGCATCTCCTACAATGAGCAGTTCTTC	CASSYDGISYNEQFF
TRBD1	TRBV7-8	NA	TRBJ1-5	TGTGCCAGCAGGAAAGCGCCCGGGCAAGGGGGCCCTAGCAATCAGCCCCAGCATTTT	CASRKAPGQGGPSNQPQHF
TRBD1	TRBV11-1	few	TRBJ2-2	TGTGCCAGCAGGAGAACAGGGGCGTCCGGGGAGCTGTTTTTT	CASRRTGASGELFF
TRBD1	TRBV30	NA	TRBJ1-6	TGTGCCTGGAGTGTAGCCCAGGGGGCTTCACCCCTCCACTTT	CAWSVAQGASPLHF
NA	TRBV7-2	NA	TRBJ2-7	TGTGCCAGCAGCGAACATTACTACGAGCAGTACTTC	CASSEHYYEQYF
TRBD2	TRBV3-1/TRBV3-2	NA	TRBJ2-7	TGTGCCAGCAGCCATATAGCGGGGGCGGGGGAGCAGTACTTC	CASSHIAGAGEQYF
TRBD1	TRBV19	NA	TRBJ1-5	TGTGCCAGTCGTAGGGACAGGGACTTCAATCAGCCCCAGCATTTT	CASRRDRDFNQPQHF
TRBD2	TRBV4-2	NA	TRBJ2-7	TGTGCCAGCAGCCAAGCGGGGGGAAACGAGCAGTACTTC	CASSQAGGNEQYF
NA	TRBV28	few	TRBJ1-2	TGTGCCAGCAGCGGCGTCATGCGGGCTCCTGTCTATGGCTACACCTTC	CASSGVMRAPVYGYTF
NA	TRBV14	NA	TRBJ2-7	TGTGCCAGCAGCCCCAGGACATCCTACGAGCAGTACTTC	CASSPRTSYEQYF
TRBD1	TRBV7-8	NA	TRBJ1-4	TGTGCCAGCAGATTACAGGGGAATGAAAAACTGTTTTTT	CASRLQGNEKLFF
NA	TRBV28	NA	TRBJ1-5	TGTGCCAGCAGTTTACTCCAGGCGTTCGAAAGCAATCAGCCCCAGCATTTT	CASSLLQAFESNQPQHF
NA	TRBV6-1	NA	TRBJ1-2	TGTGCCAGCAGTGAACTGGGGGCGGGTTATGGCTACACCTTC	CASSELGAGYGYTF
NA	TRBV5-4	NA	TRBJ2-2	TGTGCCAGCAGCCCCAGTAGTAGCAAGAGAACCGGGGAGCTGTTTTTT	CASSPSSSKRTGELFF
TRBD1	TRBV6-4	NA	TRBJ2-2	TGTGCCAGCAGGAGGGCCCCGACAGGGGGTCATGGCACCGGGGAGCTGTTTTTT	CASRRAPTGGHGTGELFF
NA	TRBV11-2	NA	TRBJ2-1	TGTGCCAGCAGCTTAGTTGGCAGCTACAATGAGCAGTTCTTC	CASSLVGSYNEQFF
NA	TRBV3-1/TRBV3-2	NA	TRBJ1-2	TGTGCCAGCAGCCAAGTTAGGAGTGGCTACACCTTC	CASSQVRSGYTF
NA	TRBV5-4	NA	TRBJ1-5	TGTGCCAGCAGCCGATACAACGACAATCAGCCCCAGCATTTT	CASSRYNDNQPQHF
NA	TRBV11-2	NA	TRBJ1-6	TGTGCCAGCAGCTTAGATCCAGGGGTTTCACCCCTCCACTTT	CASSLDPGVSPLHF
TRBD1	TRBV28	once	TRBJ2-1	TGTGCCAGCAGCCCGACAGGGGTACGCAATGAGCAGTTCTTC	CASSPTGVRNEQFF
TRBD2	TRBV5-1	NA	TRBJ2-5	TGCGCCAGCAGTAGCGGGGGGAGCCAAGAGACCCAGTACTTC	CASSSGGSQETQYF
TRBD2	TRBV30	NA	TRBJ2-1	TGTGCCTGGAGTGGGGGGGGAATACGACAGAGCTCCTACAATGAGCAGTTCTTC	CAWSGGGIRQSSYNEQFF
TRBD1	TRBV5-1	NA	TRBJ1-1	TGCGCCAGCAGCGACGACAGGGGGCAAGGCACTGAAGCTTTCTTT	CASSDDRGQGTEAFF
NA	TRBV9	NA	TRBJ1-6	TGTGCCAGCTTCGGAAGAACCGGGAGAAAAAATTCACCCCTCCACTTT	CASFGRTGRKNSPLHF
TRBD1	TRBV7-2	NA	TRBJ2-5	TGTGCCAGCAGCTTATTTCCCAGGGGGCCCCAGGGAGAGACCCAGTACTTC	CASSLFPRGPQGETQYF
TRBD1	TRBV4-1	NA	TRBJ1-2	TGCGCCAGCAGACAAACAGGGGGCTATGGCTACACCTTC	CASRQTGGYGYTF
TRBD1	TRBV7-9	NA	TRBJ1-3	TGTGCCAGCAGCCCGGAGGGGGCGGGAAACACCATATATTTT	CASSPEGAGNTIYF
NA	TRBV6-5	NA	TRBJ1-2	TGTGCCAGCAGCGCGGAAGCGGGTAGTGGCTACACCTTC	CASSAEAGSGYTF
NA	TRBV29-1	once	TRBJ1-1	TGCAGTTCCTACCCACAGGGCTTGAACACTGAAGCTTTCTTT	CSSYPQGLNTEAFF
NA	TRBV19	NA	TRBJ2-5	TGTGCCAGTAGTTCATACCCGAGGGGGTCCGCGGAGACCCAGTACTTC	CASSSYPRGSAETQYF
NA	TRBV24-1	NA	TRBJ1-5	TGTGCCACCAGTGACTTCACAGGGAATCAGCCCCAGCATTTT	CATSDFTGNQPQHF
NA	TRBV27	once	TRBJ1-4	TGTGCCAGCAGTTTATTCCGGGGGGGTAATGAAAAACTGTTTTTT	CASSLFRGGNEKLFF
NA	TRBV25-1	NA	TRBJ1-1	TGTGCCAGCAGGAGGAACACTGAAGCTTTCTTT	CASRRNTEAFF
NA	TRBV7-2	NA	TRBJ2-5	TGTGCCAGCAGCCCTCGGGTCGGGGGAGGTTGGGAGACCCAGTACTTC	CASSPRVGGGWETQYF
NA	TRBV11-3	NA	TRBJ2-4	TGTGCCAGCAGCGAAGGGGGTTGGTCCAAAAACATTCAGTACTTC	CASSEGGWSKNIQYF
TRBD1	TRBV7-2	NA	TRBJ2-5	TGTGCCAGCAGTCGTGGGACAGCTTTCGCCGGCAGGTACTTC	CASSRGTAFAGRYF
TRBD2	TRBV5-1	NA	TRBJ2-7	TGCGCCAGCAGCTGGCTAGCGGGGGGCCAAAGCTCCTACGAGCAGTACTTC	CASSWLAGGQSSYEQYF
TRBD1	TRBV5-1	NA	TRBJ2-2	TGCGCCAGCAGCTCCGGACAGGGAGGTGTCGGGGAGCTGTTTTTT	CASSSGQGGVGELFF
NA	TRBV5-1	NA	TRBJ1-1	TGCGCCAGCAGTTCTCATAGCGGGACAACGACCGAAGCTTTCTTT	CASSSHSGTTTEAFF
TRBD1	TRBV14	NA	TRBJ1-1	TGTGCCAGCAGCCAACTAGGGGGCGCGGGGGGCACTGAAGCTTTCTTT	CASSQLGGAGGTEAFF
TRBD1	TRBV6-6	NA	TRBJ1-1	TGTGCCAGCAGTTGGGGACAGGGGGCGGGTGAAGCTTTCTTT	CASSWGQGAGEAFF
TRBD1	TRBV7-3	NA	TRBJ1-1	TGTGCCAGCAGCGCCCTCCCCCAGGGGGGCACTGAAGCTTTCTTT	CASSALPQGGTEAFF
NA	TRBV10-3	NA	TRBJ2-2	TGTGCCATCAGTGGGCCCCCAGCGGGTAGCACCGGGGAGCTGTTTTTT	CAISGPPAGSTGELFF
NA	TRBV18	NA	TRBJ1-1	TGTGCCAGCTCACAAACAGGGATCGGGCTCACTGAAGCTTTCTTT	CASSQTGIGLTEAFF
NA	TRBV13	NA	TRBJ2-2	TGTGCCAGCAGCTTGGGCAGCTACACCGGGGAGCTGTTTTTT	CASSLGSYTGELFF
TRBD1	TRBV10-3	NA	TRBJ1-1	TGTGCCATCAGTGAGGCCGGAGGGGGCTACACTGAAGCTTTCTTT	CAISEAGGGYTEAFF
TRBD1	TRBV7-2	NA	TRBJ1-1	TGTGCCAGCAGGATTACAGGGGGGAACACTGAAGCTTTCTTT	CASRITGGNTEAFF
NA	TRBV9	NA	TRBJ1-1	TGTGCCAGCAGCGTAGCTACTGGGGGCGTTGGCACTGAAGCTTTCTTT	CASSVATGGVGTEAFF
NA	TRBV19	NA	TRBJ2-7	TGTGCCAGTAGTATAAGGAGAGGAGAGGGAGCCTACGAGCAGTACTTC	CASSIRRGEGAYEQYF
TRBD1	TRBV5-4	NA	TRBJ1-6	TGTGCCAGCAGCTTTGACAGGGGCCGTTCACCCCTCCACTTT	CASSFDRGRSPLHF
NA	TRBV5-1	NA	TRBJ2-7	TGCGCCAGCAGCTTTCCCGGGGGTGACGAGCAGTACTTC	CASSFPGGDEQYF
NA	TRBV3-1/TRBV3-2	NA	TRBJ2-2	TGTGCCAGCAGCCCCGGTTTGCGGGGCCGAACCGGGGAGCTGTTTTTT	CASSPGLRGRTGELFF
TRBD1	TRBV2	NA	TRBJ1-1	TGTGCCAGCAGGGTCACAGGGGGAGCTTTCTTT	CASRVTGGAFF
NA	TRBV6-5	NA	TRBJ1-5	TGTGCCAGCAGTTACGCGGCAAATAGCAATCAGCCCCAGCATTTT	CASSYAANSNQPQHF
NA	TRBV19	few	TRBJ2-6	TGTGCCAGTAGTCCGTACACCGTACCGGGATCTGGGGCCAACGTCCTGACTTTC	CASSPYTVPGSGANVLTF
TRBD1	TRBV24-1	NA	TRBJ2-1	TGTGCCACCAGTGATTTTAGGGCAGGGGGTAATGAGCAGTTCTTC	CATSDFRAGGNEQFF